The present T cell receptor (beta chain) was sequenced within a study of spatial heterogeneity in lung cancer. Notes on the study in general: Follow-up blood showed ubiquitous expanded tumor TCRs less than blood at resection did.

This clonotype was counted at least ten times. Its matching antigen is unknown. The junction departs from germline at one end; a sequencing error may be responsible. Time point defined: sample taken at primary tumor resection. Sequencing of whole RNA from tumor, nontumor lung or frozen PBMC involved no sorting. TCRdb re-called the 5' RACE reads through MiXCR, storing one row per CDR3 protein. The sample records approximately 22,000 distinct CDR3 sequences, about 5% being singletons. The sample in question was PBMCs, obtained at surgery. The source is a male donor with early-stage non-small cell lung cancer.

The CDR3 here is CATSDRLWDYEQYF. The CDR3 coding sequence is TGTGCCACCAGTGACAGACTTTGGGACTACGAGCAGTACTTC. The chain carries TRBV27 and TRBJ2-7, with D possibly being TRBD1 (5 bases). CDR1 and CDR2 from the germline V gene are MNHEY and SMNVEV (reference sequence). The CDR3 length is 14 residues.